This is a list of T cell receptor beta chains from one sample in a study of T cells in Graves' hyperthyroidism and ophthalmopathy. TCRdb re-derived calls from the multiplex PCR reads in MiXCR, one entry per CDR3 protein. The sample records about 200,000 distinct CDR3 sequences, 15% to 20% being singletons. The material sequenced was blood. Receptors originate from a man in his forties with Graves' hyperthyroidism. CDR3s include the opening cysteine and the closing phenylalanine or tryptophan. D genes are given only for firm matches. Clone sizes are given selectively: once, few, many, or a class where the clone is expanded.

TRBD2	.	TRBV6-2/TRBV6-3	TRBJ2-7	TGTGCCAGCAGTTACTTTAGCGGGGCGAACGAGCAGTACTTC	CASSYFSGANEQYF
TRBD2	many	TRBV5-1	TRBJ2-5	TGCGCCAGCAGCCTACTAGCGGGTATGCAAGAGACCCAGTACTTC	CASSLLAGMQETQYF
.	many	TRBV7-6	TRBJ2-5	TGTGCCAGCAGCCGAACATCGGAGACCCAGTACTTC	CASSRTSETQYF
.	.	TRBV5-6	TRBJ1-2	TGTGCCAGCCGTCGCCGGGGGACCCCCAATATAGACGACTACACCTTC	CASRRRGTPNIDDYTF
.	many	TRBV5-6	TRBJ2-5	TGTGCCAGCAGCTTGGAGCCAGGGTCCCAGTACTTC	CASSLEPGSQYF
.	many	TRBV5-1	TRBJ1-1	TGCGCCAGCAGCTCGGGCCGAAGCACTGAAGCTTTCTTT	CASSSGRSTEAFF
.	.	TRBV12-3/TRBV12-4	TRBJ2-5	TGTGCCAGTCGGGACTTCCTCCAAGAGACCCAGTACTTC	CASRDFLQETQYF
TRBD1	few	TRBV24-1	TRBJ1-5	TGTGCCACCAGTGTGGGGACAGCAATACAGCCCCAGCATTTT	CATSVGTAIQPQHF
.	.	TRBV30	TRBJ2-3	TGTGCTTTGGAAAGGGGCTTATTACAGTATTTT	CALERGLLQYF
.	many	TRBV7-2	TRBJ1-1	TGTGCCAGCACAGCTCAGGGAGCGTCAACTGAAGCTTTCTTT	CASTAQGASTEAFF
.	.	TRBV6-1	TRBJ1-2	TGTGCCAGCAGTAAATCAGGAAACTATGGCTACACCTTC	CASSKSGNYGYTF
.	many	TRBV14	TRBJ1-2	TGTGCCAGCAGCCCACCAGGTTCGGGGAACTATGGCTACACCTTC	CASSPPGSGNYGYTF
TRBD1	many	TRBV7-2	TRBJ2-2	TGTGCCACCATGGACAGGGGACACAACACCGGGGAGCTGTTTTTT	CATMDRGHNTGELFF
TRBD2	.	TRBV7-2	TRBJ2-1	TGTGCCAGCAGCTCATCGAGGACTAGAGGTGAGCAGTTCTTC	CASSSSRTRGEQFF
.	many	TRBV2	TRBJ1-3	TGTGCCAGCCATGAGACAGGAGGAAACACCATATATTTT	CASHETGGNTIYF
.	many	TRBV20-1	TRBJ2-7	TGCAGTGCTAGGGGCGACACAGGTCCCCAGGGGCAGTACTTC	CSARGDTGPQGQYF
.	few	TRBV5-1	TRBJ1-2	TGCGCCAGCAGCCCATCACCCGGGACCGCAGTGAAAGGCTACACCTTC	CASSPSPGTAVKGYTF
.	many	TRBV28	TRBJ2-6	TGTGCCAGCACAAAAAGGCCTGGGGCCAACGTCCTGACTTTC	CASTKRPGANVLTF
.	few	TRBV4-3	TRBJ1-3	TGCGCCAGCAGCCAAGACAGGAGTTCTGGAAACACCATATATTTT	CASSQDRSSGNTIYF
TRBD1	few	TRBV6-1	TRBJ1-2	TGTGCCAGCAGTTATTTACAGGGGCTTTATGGCTACACCTTC	CASSYLQGLYGYTF
.	many	TRBV2	TRBJ2-1	TGTGCCAGCAGTGCCGGCAGGAGGGTTTACAATGAGCAGTTCTTC	CASSAGRRVYNEQFF
.	few	TRBV4-3	TRBJ2-7	TGCGCCAGCAGCCAAGAATCAGGCAGAATCTACGAGCAGTACTTC	CASSQESGRIYEQYF
TRBD1	.	TRBV30	TRBJ2-3	TGTGCATGGGGACAGTCAACCGGAGATACGCAGTATTTT	CAWGQSTGDTQYF
.	.	TRBV20-1	TRBJ2-2	TGCAGTGCTAGACCCGCGTCGGGGGTTAGGACCGGGGAGCTGTTTTTT	CSARPASGVRTGELFF
.	.	TRBV20-1	TRBJ2-3	TGCAGTGCTAGATTTAGCGTAAGCACAGATACGCAGTATTTT	CSARFSVSTDTQYF
.	many	TRBV3-1	TRBJ2-6	TGTGCCAGCAGCCGAGTATACACGGAGGCTGGGGCCAACGTCCTGACTTTC	CASSRVYTEAGANVLTF
TRBD1	.	TRBV27	TRBJ1-4	TGTGCCAGCAGTTTAGGACAGGGGCGTAATGAAAAACTGTTTTTT	CASSLGQGRNEKLFF
.	many	TRBV20-1	TRBJ2-7	TGCAGTGCTAGAGGTCCCGCAGGTTCCTACGAGCAGTACTTC	CSARGPAGSYEQYF
TRBD1	many	TRBV2	TRBJ2-7	TGTGCCAGCAGTGCCCCAAGGAACAGGGGGCTAGGCGAGCAGTACTTC	CASSAPRNRGLGEQYF
.	many	TRBV24-1	TRBJ2-3	TGTGCCACCAGTGATCCCTACAGGGAGGCTACGCAGTATTTT	CATSDPYREATQYF
.	.	TRBV12-3/TRBV12-4	TRBJ1-2	TGTGCCAGCAACTTACAGGGCGGTAATGGCTACACCTTC	CASNLQGGNGYTF
.	many	TRBV11-2	TRBJ2-5	TGTGCCAGCAGCTTAAGCCCGACCCAAGAGACCCAGTACTTC	CASSLSPTQETQYF
.	few	TRBV6-5	TRBJ1-1	TGTGCCAGCAGTTACCCCGGACAGACAGCTTTCTTT	CASSYPGQTAFF
TRBD2	many	TRBV6-1	TRBJ2-1	TGTGCCAGCGCCTTCTTAGCGGGGGGGCCCTCCAATGAGCAGTTCTTC	CASAFLAGGPSNEQFF
TRBD1	.	TRBV20-1	TRBJ1-1	TGCAGTGCTAGGGATAACAGGGGGCGAACTGAAGCTTTCTTT	CSARDNRGRTEAFF
TRBD1	many	TRBV5-1	TRBJ1-6	TGCGCCAGCAGCGCGGACAGGGTCTGGTCACCCCTCCACTTT	CASSADRVWSPLHF
TRBD1	.	TRBV5-1	TRBJ1-4	TGCGCCAGCAGCTCCGGGACAGCAACTAATGAAAAACTGTTTTTT	CASSSGTATNEKLFF
TRBD2	many	TRBV29-1	TRBJ2-1	TGCAGCGTCTGGACTAGCGGGGGGAATGAGCAGTTCTTC	CSVWTSGGNEQFF
.	many	TRBV7-2	TRBJ2-3	TGTGCCAGCAGGATCCCGGGACCACTGGATACGCAGTATTTT	CASRIPGPLDTQYF
TRBD1	many	TRBV7-2	TRBJ1-5	TGTGCCAGCAGCTTAGTCCTGGGACAGGGTAATCAGCCCCAGCATTTT	CASSLVLGQGNQPQHF
.	.	TRBV2	TRBJ1-4	TGTGCCTGCAGGTACAGGACGGATAAAAATGAAAAACTGTTTTTT	CACRYRTDKNEKLFF
.	many	TRBV12-3/TRBV12-4	TRBJ2-7	TGTGCCAGCAGTTTGGAGGGACAGCAAGACCCCTACGAGCAGTACTTC	CASSLEGQQDPYEQYF